Presented here are 30 T cell receptor beta chains from one specimen sequenced in a study of radiation and T cells in renal cell carcinoma. The sample's treatment: treatment-naive control, cytoreductive nephrectomy. Libraries were prepared by immunoSEQ multiplex PCR; TCRdb keeps only in-frame clonotypes and omits some of them. Of 9,100 or so clones detected, less than 80% appear once; the ten largest clones hold 20%. The sequencing used tumor tissue, collected from a patient whose treatment was nephrectomy without radiotherapy. The receptors originated from a man in his sixties with renal cell carcinoma.

This chain connects TRBV30 to TRBJ2-3; D is perhaps TRBD1 or TRBD2 (5 bases each). The CDR3 covers 11 residues. In germline, CDR1 is GTSNPN, CDR2 SVGIG (reference sequence). V was pared by 3 bases and J by 6 bases, with 7 bases between. CDR3 bases: TGTGCCTGGAGCTGGGGGGATACGCAGTATTTT. Translation: CAWSWGDTQYF.

The V call is TRBV7-8, the J call TRBJ1-1; D gene uncertain. Per germline, CDR1 SGHVS and CDR2 FQNEAQ. The germline V and J ends were trimmed by 1 base and 6 bases, with 9 bases remaining between them. The CDR3 consists of 13 residues. As DNA, the CDR3 is TGTGCCAGCAGCTTAGGGGATGGGCCTGAAGCTTTCTTT. This gives the protein CASSLGDGPEAFF.

This rearrangement joins TRBV19 to TRBJ2-7, with TRBD2 matching 15 bases. V trimming: 6 bases; J trimming: 3 bases; junction bases outside the gene matches: 6. Germline V gene data show CDR1 as LNHDA and CDR2 as SQIVND (reference sequence). CDR3 length: 16 residues. CDR3 sequence: CASSPGLAGGFYEQYF. The CDR3 coding sequence is TGTGCCAGTAGCCCGGGACTAGCGGGAGGTTTCTACGAGCAGTACTTC.

The chain recombines TRBV6-5 with TRBJ1-2; TRBD1 is a possible D gene (6 bases). CDR1 and CDR2 (germline): MNHEY, SVGAGI. Deletions cut 7 bases from V and 4 bases from J, with 13 bases between. This CDR3 comprises 13 residues. The CDR3: CASKTTGFYGYTF. CDR3 nucleotide sequence: TGTGCCAGCAAAACTACAGGGTTCTATGGCTACACCTTC.

The J gene is TRBJ1-1, the V gene TRBV6-6; D unclear. V lost 2 bases and J lost 3, with 10 bases in between. CDR1 is MNHNY and CDR2 is SVGAGI in the germline V gene (reference sequence). The CDR3 spans 14 residues. CDR3 region: CASSYVGGDTEAFF. The CDR3 DNA sequence: TGTGCCAGCAGTTACGTCGGAGGTGACACTGAAGCTTTCTTT.

The CDR3 DNA reads TGTGCCAGTCTAGCGGGAATCAACACCGGGGAGCTGTTTTTT. This gives the protein CASLAGINTGELFF. The rearrangement uses TRBV19 and TRBJ2-2, with 9 positions matching TRBD2. In germline, CDR1 is LNHDA, CDR2 SQIVND (reference sequence). Germline trimming cut 8 bases from V and 2 bases from J; bases unmatched to any gene: 3. The CDR3 spans 14 residues.

The chain links TRBV27 to TRBJ2-2; the D is unclear. This CDR3 has 12 amino acids. Germline values: CDR1 MNHEY, CDR2 SMNVEV (reference sequence). V lost 5 bases and J 8 bases, leaving 9 bases between the germline ends. The CDR3 region is CASSPLGGELFF. The CDR3 DNA sequence: TGTGCCAGCAGTCCACTTGGAGGGGAGCTGTTTTTT.

Written as DNA, the CDR3 is TGTGCCAGCAAAGAGGGCTTCACGGTGACTAGCAATCAGCCCCAGCATTTT. This translates into CASKEGFTVTSNQPQHF. This chain connects TRBV27 to TRBJ1-5; D remains unclear. The CDR3 spans 17 residues. Germline CDR1 and CDR2: MNHEY and SMNVEV (reference sequence). Trimming left V 7 bases short and J 0 bases short, with 19 bases between.

This clone was counted between two and nine times. The chain recombines TRBV7-2 with TRBJ2-3; 7 bases align to TRBD2. Looked up from germline, CDR1 is SGHTA and CDR2 is FQGNSA. Trimming at V came to 3 bases and at J to 2 bases, leaving 2 bases not matched to a gene. The CDR3 has 14 amino acids. The CDR3 region is CASSFGGSTDTQYF. CDR3 coding DNA: TGTGCCAGCAGCTTCGGGGGGTCCACAGATACGCAGTATTTT.

This chain connects TRBV15 to TRBJ1-5; 9 nucleotides align to TRBD1. The CDR3 contains 15 residues. CDR1 and CDR2 (germline): LNHNV, YYDKDF (reference sequence). Trimming took 5 bases from V and 4 from J; bases not matched to a gene: 6. This CDR3 is CATSETGGFNQPQHF. The DNA for the CDR3 is TGTGCCACCAGCGAAACAGGGGGCTTTAATCAGCCCCAGCATTTT.

This clone showed up just a few times. The rearrangement links TRBV10-3 to TRBJ2-7; no definite D call. The CDR3 spans 14 residues. Germline lookup yields CDR1 ENHRY and CDR2 SYGVKD. Trimming pared 4 bases from V and 2 bases from J, leaving 12 bases between. The CDR3 protein is CAISGVAATYEQYF. CDR3 in DNA: TGTGCCATCAGTGGGGTAGCCGCCACCTACGAGCAGTACTTC.

This chain uses TRBV20-1 with TRBJ1-1, with D possibly being TRBD1 (6 bases). CDR1 and CDR2 (germline): DFQATT, SNEGSKA (reference sequence). This CDR3 is built from 11 residues. Trimming removed 3 bases from V and 8 bases from J, with 10 bases in between. The CDR3 DNA follows: TGCAGTGCTAGGAGAACAGGGGAAGCTTTCTTT. This codes for CSARRTGEAFF.

The chain employs TRBV27 and TRBJ1-1, with D possibly TRBD1 on 5 matching bases. The CDR3 loop spans 16 amino acids. The germline V gene has CDR1 MNHEY and CDR2 SMNVEV (reference sequence). V was trimmed by 2 bases and J by 4 bases, leaving 17 bases between them. CDR3 nucleotide sequence: TGTGCCAGCAGTTTAACCACTGGGGGACGAGGCACTGAAGCTTTCTTT. Its protein is CASSLTTGGRGTEAFF.

The V and J genes are TRBV14 and TRBJ2-7; TRBD2 agrees at 11 bases. With 2 bases clipped from V and 7 bases from J, the junction kept 1 base outside the gene matches. Germline values: CDR1 SGHDN, CDR2 FVKESK. The CDR3 is made up of 13 amino acids. The CDR3 region is CASSQSSGGEQYF. CDR3 sequence (DNA): TGTGCCAGCAGCCAATCTAGCGGGGGGGAGCAGTACTTC.

Remarks on this clone: The CDR3 does not close with the conserved phenylalanine or tryptophan, likely indicating a read error. The rearrangement links TRBV7-2 to TRBJ1-2; TRBD1 might be the D (6 bases). V lost 0 bases, J lost 2 bases, and 7 bases lay in between. This CDR3 contains 14 residues. Germline V gene lookup returns CDR1 SGHTA and CDR2 FQGNSA. The CDR3 sequence is CASSLARGNYGYTL. CDR3 DNA sequence: TGTGCCAGCAGCTTAGCTAGGGGGAACTATGGCTACACCCTC.

The chain carries TRBV6-5 and TRBJ2-5, with D perhaps TRBD2 (7 bases). Germline CDR1 MNHEY, CDR2 SVGAGI. The ends were cut back, 1 base at V and 5 bases at J, with 14 bases in the middle. There are 15 residues in the CDR3. The CDR3 spells CASSYFRGADETQYF. The CDR3 DNA is TGTGCCAGCAGTTACTTCCGGGGGGCGGATGAGACCCAGTACTTC.

The rearrangement joins TRBV7-3 to TRBJ2-1, with 10 bases matching TRBD2. The CDR3 loop spans 14 amino acids. Germline V gives CDR1 SGHTA, CDR2 FQGTGA. V gave up 5 bases and J gave up 8 bases; unmatched junction bases: 6. In nucleotides, the CDR3 is TGTGCCAGCAGCCCTAGCGGGGGTGGGGATGAGCAGTTCTTC. Translating it yields CASSPSGGGDEQFF.

V and J are TRBV7-9 and TRBJ2-3, with D tentatively TRBD2 (6 bases). Germline lookup yields CDR1 SEHNR and CDR2 FQNEAQ (reference sequence). CDR3 length: 15 amino acids. The V end lost 3 bases, the J end lost 4 bases, and 14 bases lay between the germline ends. As DNA, the CDR3 is TGTGCCAGCAGCTTCGGGGCGGGATATGCAGATACGCAGTATTTT. Translated: CASSFGAGYADTQYF.

V gene TRBV7-8 combines with J gene TRBJ1-2, with TRBD1 matching 8 bases. Trimming cost V 1 base and J 6 bases; bases outside gene matches: 10. The CDR3 contains 16 residues. Germline V gene data show CDR1 as SGHVS and CDR2 as FQNEAQ. CDR3 residues: CASSLGGQGRGDGYTF. CDR3 in DNA: TGTGCCAGCAGCTTAGGAGGACAGGGCAGGGGGGATGGCTACACCTTC.

The V and J genes are TRBV5-4 and TRBJ2-1; no clear D gene. The V gene's germline CDR1 is SGHNT and CDR2 YYREEE (reference sequence). Trimming left V 2 bases short and J 5 bases short, with 11 bases between. The CDR3 is 14 residues long. The CDR3 loop is CASSFPLYNNEQFF. CDR3 sequence (DNA): TGTGCCAGCAGCTTCCCCCTATACAACAATGAGCAGTTCTTC.

V usage is TRBV7-9 and J usage is TRBJ2-1; possible D gene TRBD1, 5 bases. Trimming cost V 3 bases and J 7 bases, with 13 bases left between them. Per germline, CDR1 SEHNR and CDR2 FQNEAQ (reference sequence). The CDR3 has 14 residues. The CDR3 coding sequence is TGTGCCAGCAGCTTCTGGGCAGGGAAGAATGAGCAGTTCTTC. This codes for CASSFWAGKNEQFF.

This CDR3 reads CASSPNLDGYTF. The CDR3, as DNA: TGCGCCAGCAGCCCCAACTTGGATGGCTACACCTTC. The chain couples TRBV5-1 to TRBJ1-2; D unclear. The CDR3 extends over 12 amino acids. Germline values: CDR1 SGHRS, CDR2 YFSETQ. The ends were cut back, 4 bases at V and 6 bases at J, with 10 bases in the middle.

The rearrangement uses TRBV2 and TRBJ1-2, with unresolved D. V was clipped by 6 bases and J by 4 bases, with 15 bases between them. CDR3 size: 14 residues. From germline, CDR1 is SNHLY and CDR2 FYNNEI. In DNA form, the CDR3 reads TGTGCCAGCAGCCTGGGCAGGACGTTCTATGGCTACACCTTC. Translation: CASSLGRTFYGYTF.

The rearrangement uses TRBV28 and TRBJ2-3; 16 bases are shared with TRBD2. Losses at the gene ends were 6 bases for V and 5 bases for J; bases not matched to a gene: 5. This CDR3 has 16 amino acids. Germline values: CDR1 MDHEN, CDR2 SYDVKM. The CDR3 spells CASSSGTSGRGDTQYF. Written as DNA, the CDR3 is TGTGCCAGCAGCTCCGGGACTAGCGGGAGGGGAGATACGCAGTATTTT.

The CDR3 nucleotides are TGTGCCAGCAGTTACTCGGCAGGGGAAGAGACCCAGTACTTC. This gives the protein CASSYSAGEETQYF. This chain joins TRBV6-6 and TRBJ2-5; D is possibly TRBD1 (6 bases). V lost 0 bases to trimming and J lost 3 bases, with 8 bases between them. This CDR3 contains 14 residues. Germline V CDR1 and CDR2: MNHNY, SVGAGI (reference sequence).

The genes are TRBV27 and TRBJ2-2; 9 bases agree with TRBD2. Germline CDR1 MNHEY, CDR2 SMNVEV (reference sequence). This CDR3 region has 14 residues. The ends lost 5 bases at V and 6 bases at J; junction bases unmatched: 4. The CDR3 here is CASSGLALAGELFF. CDR3 nucleotides: TGTGCCAGCAGTGGACTAGCGTTGGCCGGGGAGCTGTTTTTT.

Within the sample, this clone is medium-sized. V gene TRBV10-2 combines with J gene TRBJ2-7, with D uncertain. The CDR3 sequence is 13 residues long. Germline loops: CDR1 WSHSY, CDR2 SAAADI. Trimming left V 9 bases short and J 3 bases short, with 15 bases between. CDR3 DNA sequence: TGCGCCAGTCGGCTTGGGGAAAACTACGAGCAGTACTTC. It yields the protein CASRLGENYEQYF.

V usage is TRBV6-5 and J usage is TRBJ2-1; 10 bases line up with TRBD2. Per germline, CDR1 MNHEY and CDR2 SVGAGI. This CDR3 has 12 residues. The CDR3: CTAGGPYNEQFF. The CDR3 DNA is TGTACAGCGGGAGGGCCTTACAATGAGCAGTTCTTC.

This clone was picked up a small number of times. The rearrangement links TRBV11-2 to TRBJ1-1; unclear D gene. The length of the CDR3 is 13 residues. Germline V lookup: CDR1 SGHAT, CDR2 FQNNGV. Trimming left V 4 bases short and J 7 bases short, with 13 bases between. CDR3 amino acids: CASSSEIEDEAFF. The CDR3 coding sequence is TGTGCCAGCAGCTCTGAGATCGAGGATGAAGCTTTCTTT.

The CDR3 DNA reads as TGTGCCAGCAGCTTGGACATAGGGAATTATGGCTACACCTTC. The encoded protein is CASSLDIGNYGYTF. The V gene is TRBV5-4, the J gene TRBJ1-2; D remains unclear. Germline CDR1 is SGHNT and CDR2 is YYREEE (reference sequence). This CDR3 region has 14 residues. V lost 0 bases and J lost 5, with 11 bases in between.